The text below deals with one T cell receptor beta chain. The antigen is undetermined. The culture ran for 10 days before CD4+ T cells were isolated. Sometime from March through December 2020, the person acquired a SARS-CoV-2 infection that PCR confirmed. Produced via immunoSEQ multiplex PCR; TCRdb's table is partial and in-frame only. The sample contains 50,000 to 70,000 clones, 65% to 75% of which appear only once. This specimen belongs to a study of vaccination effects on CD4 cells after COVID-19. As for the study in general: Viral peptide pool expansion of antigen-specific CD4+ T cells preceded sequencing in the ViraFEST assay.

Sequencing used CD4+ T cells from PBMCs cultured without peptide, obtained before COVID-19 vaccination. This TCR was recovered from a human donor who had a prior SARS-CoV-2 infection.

This chain's CDR3 is CASSNSSGTAEVGYTF. CDR3 nucleotide sequence: TGTGCCAGCAGCAATTCGTCTGGTACGGCCGAAGTTGGCTACACCTTC. The chain recombines TRBV21-1 with TRBJ1-2. TRBV21-1 is flagged as a pseudogene. The CDR3 is 16 residues long.